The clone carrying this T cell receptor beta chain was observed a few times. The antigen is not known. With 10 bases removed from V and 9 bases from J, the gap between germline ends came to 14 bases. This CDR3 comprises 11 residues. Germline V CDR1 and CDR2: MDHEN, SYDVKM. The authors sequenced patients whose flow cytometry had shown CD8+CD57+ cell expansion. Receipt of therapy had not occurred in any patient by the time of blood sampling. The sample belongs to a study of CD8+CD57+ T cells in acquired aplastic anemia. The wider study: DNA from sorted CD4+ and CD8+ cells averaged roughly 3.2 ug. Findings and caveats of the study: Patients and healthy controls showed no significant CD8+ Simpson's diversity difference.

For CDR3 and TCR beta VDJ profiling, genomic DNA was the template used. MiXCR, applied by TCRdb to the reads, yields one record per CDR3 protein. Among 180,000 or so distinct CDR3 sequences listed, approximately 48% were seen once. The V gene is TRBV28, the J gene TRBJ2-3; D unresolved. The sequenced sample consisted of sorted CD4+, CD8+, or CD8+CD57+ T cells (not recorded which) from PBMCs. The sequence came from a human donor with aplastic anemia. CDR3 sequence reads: CAIRRANTQYF. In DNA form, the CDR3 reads TGTGCCATAAGACGGGCGAACACGCAGTATTTT.